A selection of T cell receptor beta chains follows, all from one sample in a study of Ad26.COV2.S vaccination and SARS-CoV-2 variants. Assay used: immunoSEQ multiplex PCR; TCRdb lists only in-frame clones, some missing. The sample shows some 270,000 clones, roughly 87% of them seen only once. The input for sequencing was peripheral blood, taken in a trial of Ad26.COV2.S vaccine versus placebo. These receptors originate from a person between 18 and 65 years old who received the Ad26.COV2.S COVID-19 vaccine or a placebo. The CDR3 runs from the conserved cysteine through the conserved F or W. D genes are given only for firm matches. Rows give clone size only sometimes, using once, few, many, or a class for an expanded clone.

D: TRBD1; size: -; J: TRBJ2-2; V: TRBV2; CDR3: CASSRQGSGELFF; DNA: TGTGCCAGCAGTCGACAGGGGTCCGGGGAGCTGTTTTTT
D: -; size: -; J: TRBJ1-4; V: TRBV7-9; CDR3: CASSLSQTNEKLFF; DNA: TGTGCCAGCAGCTTATCACAGACTAATGAAAAACTGTTTTTT
D: -; size: -; J: TRBJ2-1; V: TRBV19; CDR3: CASSGSGSSYNEQFF; DNA: TGTGCCAGTAGTGGATCAGGGAGCTCCTACAATGAGCAGTTCTTC
D: TRBD1; size: -; J: TRBJ2-1; V: TRBV5-6; CDR3: CASSFGTGHYNEQFF; DNA: TGTGCCAGCAGCTTCGGGACAGGACACTACAATGAGCAGTTCTTC
D: -; size: -; J: TRBJ1-4; V: TRBV9; CDR3: CASSPSQGPFEKLFF; DNA: TGTGCCAGCAGCCCCTCGCAGGGCCCTTTTGAAAAACTGTTTTTT
D: TRBD1; size: -; J: TRBJ1-2; V: TRBV19; CDR3: CASSRGTGGSYTF; DNA: TGTGCCAGTAGCCGAGGGACAGGGGGTAGCTACACCTTC
D: -; size: -; J: TRBJ1-2; V: TRBV19; CDR3: CASSIPGVYGYTF; DNA: TGTGCCAGTAGTATCCCAGGGGTCTATGGCTACACCTTC
D: -; size: -; J: TRBJ2-5; V: TRBV18; CDR3: CASSPEEGRETQYF; DNA: TGTGCCAGCTCACCAGAGGAGGGCAGGGAGACCCAGTACTTC
D: -; size: -; J: TRBJ2-2; V: TRBV27; CDR3: CASSPIIWGGELFF; DNA: TGTGCCAGCAGTCCCATAATCTGGGGCGGGGAGCTGTTTTTT
D: -; size: -; J: TRBJ1-4; V: TRBV5-1; CDR3: CASSLVVNGEKLFF; DNA: TGCGCCAGCAGCTTGGTTGTAAACGGTGAAAAACTGTTTTTT
D: -; size: -; J: TRBJ1-5; V: TRBV27; CDR3: CASSIWQGPQHF; DNA: TGTGCCAGCAGTATATGGCAAGGGCCCCAGCATTTT
D: TRBD2; size: -; J: TRBJ2-1; V: TRBV4-2; CDR3: CASRQLAGESNEQFF; DNA: TGTGCCAGCAGACAATTAGCGGGAGAATCCAATGAGCAGTTCTTC
D: -; size: -; J: TRBJ1-2; V: TRBV6-2/TRBV6-3; CDR3: CASSFRYGYTF; DNA: TGTGCCAGCAGTTTCAGATATGGCTACACCTTC
D: TRBD1; size: -; J: TRBJ1-1; V: TRBV4-1; CDR3: CASSQLQGKNTEAFF; DNA: TGCGCCAGCAGCCAACTACAGGGGAAAAACACTGAAGCTTTCTTT
D: -; size: once; J: TRBJ2-3; V: TRBV4-3; CDR3: CASSQDWWTIRTDTQYF; DNA: TGCGCCAGCAGCCAAGATTGGTGGACTATCAGAACAGATACGCAGTATTTT
D: -; size: -; J: TRBJ2-3; V: TRBV10-1; CDR3: CASMVAEIPSTDTQYF; DNA: TGCGCCAGCATGGTAGCGGAGATACCTAGCACAGATACGCAGTATTTT
D: TRBD2; size: -; J: TRBJ2-1; V: TRBV5-1; CDR3: CASSWSPTSGGTDYNEQFF; DNA: TGCGCCAGCAGCTGGAGCCCGACTAGCGGGGGGACCGACTACAATGAGCAGTTCTTC
D: -; size: many; J: TRBJ1-1; V: TRBV4-3; CDR3: CASSQDVGGIGAFF; DNA: TGCGCCAGCAGCCAAGATGTAGGGGGGATTGGGGCTTTCTTT
D: -; size: -; J: TRBJ1-4; V: TRBV5-1; CDR3: CASSPQSGTSEKLFF; DNA: TGCGCCAGCAGCCCCCAATCAGGGACTAGTGAAAAACTGTTTTTT
D: TRBD2; size: -; J: TRBJ2-1; V: TRBV7-2; CDR3: CASSPGLAGHNEQFF; DNA: TGTGCCAGCAGCCCGGGACTAGCGGGTCACAATGAGCAGTTCTTC
D: -; size: -; J: TRBJ1-2; V: TRBV6-5; CDR3: CASSYLSGNYGYTF; DNA: TGTGCCAGCAGCTATTTGAGCGGCAACTATGGCTACACCTTC
D: -; size: -; J: TRBJ2-6; V: TRBV29-1; CDR3: CSVESGSGANVLTF; DNA: TGCAGCGTTGAATCCGGGTCTGGGGCCAACGTCCTGACTTTC
D: -; size: -; J: TRBJ2-3; V: TRBV24-1; CDR3: CATSAGTSSTDTQYF; DNA: TGTGCCACCAGTGCAGGGACATCCTCCACAGATACGCAGTATTTT